This T cell receptor beta chain was captured in a study of T-cell memory formation after mild COVID-19. Each CDR3 protein gets one entry after TCRdb re-called the 5' RACE reads with MiXCR. The sample consists of around 250,000 distinct CDR3 sequences, about 16% of them appearing once. For this clonotype: Its antigen is unknown.

Study-level results: Clones that shrank (day 15 to 85) were balanced CD4/CD8, whereas later expanders leaned CD4+.

The TCR originated in an adult woman who had mild COVID-19 (a few samples of this study predate the infection). Cell type and time point are not known. Sequencing was carried out using PBMCs or a T cell subset sorted from them (not recorded which).

DNA for the CDR3: TGTGCCAGCAGTTATGGGGGACGGTCAGCCAAAAACATTCAGTACTTC. This sequence encodes CASSYGGRSAKNIQYF. The rearrangement uses TRBV6-6 and TRBJ2-4; TRBD1 or TRBD2 may be the D gene (5 bases each). V gave up 3 bases and J gave up 0 bases, with 12 bases separating them. The CDR3 is 16 residues long. CDR1 and CDR2 from the germline V gene are MNHNY and SVGAGI (reference sequence).